Presented here are 18 T cell receptor beta chains from one specimen sequenced in a study of persistence of HIV-infected CD4 T cells. These receptors lack a known antigen. The immunoSEQ assay was version 4, run in survey mode. Here immunoSEQ multiplex PCR was the method, and the copy in TCRdb shows in-frame clones only, minus some. Of roughly 60,000 clones listed, approximately 75% are singletons. The stimulus was an HIV-1 Gag 15-mer peptide pool, roughly 1 ug/peptide/mL. CD40L-negative CD69-negative CD45RO-high memory CD4+ T cells were sorted as populations depleted of antigen-responding cells. Source: CD4+ T cells sorted from PBMCs after approximately 20-hour stimulation, taken from a patient who received antiretroviral therapy. The receptors here all came from an adult man with HIV who was CMV-seropositive.

The table lists this clone with a few counts. The chain recombines TRBV5-1 with TRBJ2-1; no reliable D call. Trimming left V 0 bases short and J 11 bases short, with 15 bases between. Germline V gene sequence: CDR1 SGHRS, CDR2 YFSETQ. The CDR3 spans 14 residues. Written as DNA, the CDR3 is TGCGCCAGCAGCTTGGGAAGGACGGAACTTAAGCAGTTCTTC. It is translated as CASSLGRTELKQFF.

The chain recombines TRBV6-5 with TRBJ1-6; no clear D gene. Germline V lookup: CDR1 MNHEY, CDR2 SVGAGI. The ends were cut back, 7 bases at V and 5 bases at J, with 15 bases in the middle. The CDR3 has 15 amino acids. The CDR3 coding sequence is TGTGCCAGCACCAGGACGACGGGCCATAATTCACCCCTCCACTTT. It translates to CASTRTTGHNSPLHF.

This rearrangement joins TRBV5-1 to TRBJ1-3, with D possibly being TRBD1 (6 bases). The CDR3 length is 17 residues. With 3 bases removed from V and 0 bases from J, the gap between germline ends came to 16 bases. CDR1 is SGHRS, CDR2 YFSETQ, per germline. Written as DNA, the CDR3 is TGCGCCAGCAGCTCAACCGGGACACTTAGCTCTGGAAACACCATATATTTT. The encoded protein is CASSSTGTLSSGNTIYF.

The genes are TRBV5-1 and TRBJ1-2; 10 nucleotides match TRBD1. CDR3 size: 15 residues. V lost 3 bases, J lost 2 bases, and 4 bases stayed unmatched. CDR1 and CDR2 (germline): SGHRS, YFSETQ. As DNA, the CDR3 is TGCGCCAGCAGCTCCGGGACAGGGGAGAACTATGGCTACACCTTC. Protein product: CASSSGTGENYGYTF. The whole variable domain, remainder taken from reference TRBV5-1 and TRBJ1-2, is KAGVTQTPRYLIKTRGQQVTLSCSPISGHRSVSWYQQTPGQGLQFLFEYFSETQRNKGNFPGRFSGRQFSNSRSEMNVSTLELGDSALYLCASSSGTGENYGYTFGSGTRLTVV.

This clone has only a few counts. The V gene is TRBV2, the J gene TRBJ1-5, with 7 positions matching TRBD1. The CDR3 contains 14 residues. Looked up from germline, CDR1 is SNHLY and CDR2 is FYNNEI. Unmatched junction bases numbered 12, after V lost 6 bases and J lost 10 bases. CDR3 nucleotides: TGTGCCAGCAGAAGACAGGGAAGAATCAGCCCCCAGCATTTT. As protein: CASRRQGRISPQHF.

This clone was counted once. The chain employs TRBV7-2 and TRBJ2-1; tentatively, D is TRBD1 (6 bases). V lost 4 bases and J lost 6, with 10 bases in between. CDR1 and CDR2 from the germline V gene are SGHTA and FQGNSA. The CDR3 contains 13 residues. The CDR3 here is CASSYLTGNEQFF. The CDR3, as DNA: TGTGCCAGCAGCTACCTGACAGGCAATGAGCAGTTCTTC.

V usage is TRBV7-3 and J usage is TRBJ2-1; TRBD2 might be the D (6 bases). V was trimmed by 2 bases and J by 14 bases, leaving 16 bases between them. The CDR3 totals 13 residues. The V gene's germline CDR1 is SGHTA and CDR2 FQGTGA. The CDR3 spells CASSLLPGGKEFF. CDR3 nucleotide sequence: TGTGCCAGCAGCTTATTGCCCGGGGGAAAGGAGTTCTTC. Full variable domain (outside the CDR3, taken from reference TRBV7-3 and TRBJ2-1): GAGVSQTPSNKVTEKGKYVELRCDPISGHTALYWYRQSLGQGPEFLIYFQGTGAADDSGLPNDRFFAVRPEGSVSTLKIQRTERGDSAVYLCASSLLPGGKEFFGPGTRLTVL.

The rearrangement joins TRBV7-2 to TRBJ1-5, with D unresolved. This CDR3 is built from 15 residues. V was clipped by 3 bases and J by 1 base, with 10 bases between them. Germline V gene data show CDR1 as SGHTA and CDR2 as FQGNSA. CDR3 bases: TGTGCCAGCAGCTTTACCCGAGGAAGCAATCAGCCCCAGCATTTT. It yields the protein CASSFTRGSNQPQHF.

The chain employs TRBV6-5 and TRBJ2-2; D uncertain. Germline CDR1 MNHEY, CDR2 SVGAGI. The V gene lost 5 bases and the J gene lost 0 bases, with 7 bases spanning the gap. This CDR3 comprises 14 residues. The CDR3 DNA follows: TGTGCCAGCAGTCCTTGGTCGAACACCGGGGAGCTGTTTTTT. Translated, it gives CASSPWSNTGELFF.

V and J are TRBV27 and TRBJ1-6; 8 nucleotides line up with TRBD1. Trimming cost V 2 bases and J 5 bases; bases outside gene matches: 2. Germline V gene data show CDR1 as MNHEY and CDR2 as SMNVEV (reference sequence). The CDR3 is 15 amino acids. The CDR3 sequence is CASSLGTGDNSPLHF. The CDR3 DNA reads TGTGCCAGCAGTTTAGGGACAGGCGATAATTCACCCCTCCACTTT.

This clone has only a few counts. This CDR3 reads CASSETGYNEQFF. The CDR3 DNA reads TGTGCCAGCAGCGAGACAGGGTACAATGAGCAGTTCTTC. This chain joins TRBV7-9 and TRBJ2-1; 7 nucleotides agree with TRBD1. J gave up 4 bases and V 5 bases, and 2 bases lay outside the gene matches. This CDR3 has 13 amino acids. Germline V gene data show CDR1 as SEHNR and CDR2 as FQNEAQ (reference sequence).

In nucleotides, the CDR3 is TGTGCCAGCAGCCCTGGACTAGCGGGGACCGGGGAGCTGTTTTTT. It is translated as CASSPGLAGTGELFF. This chain uses TRBV14 with TRBJ2-2; TRBD2 aligns across 12 bases. Germline trimming cut 4 bases from V and 5 bases from J; bases unmatched to any gene: 2. The CDR3 extends over 15 amino acids. Germline loops: CDR1 SGHDN, CDR2 FVKESK.

J is TRBJ1-3 and V is TRBV25-1; D is unresolved. Trimming took off 1 base at V and 5 bases at J, with 6 bases between the two ends. Germline V gene data show CDR1 as MGHDK and CDR2 as SYGVNS. The CDR3 covers 13 residues. CDR3 coding DNA: TGTGCCAGCAGTGAATTAGGGAGAAACACCATATATTTT. Protein product: CASSELGRNTIYF.

The V and J genes are TRBV4-1 and TRBJ1-5; D is undetermined. The CDR3 loop spans 17 amino acids. The germline V and J ends were trimmed by 0 bases and 4 bases, with 16 bases remaining between them. The V gene's germline CDR1 is MGHRA and CDR2 YSYEKL. Here the CDR3 reads CASSQEAGRMGNQPQHF. Written as DNA, the CDR3 is TGCGCCAGCAGCCAAGAAGCGGGTCGGATGGGGAATCAGCCCCAGCATTTT.

The gene calls are TRBV28 and TRBJ1-2; D might be TRBD1 (5 bases). V lost 6 bases, J lost 7 bases, and 15 bases lay in between. The CDR3 has 13 amino acids. Germline V CDR1 and CDR2: MDHEN, SYDVKM. This chain's CDR3 is CASSRDRIGGYTF. The CDR3 DNA is TGTGCCAGCAGCCGGGACCGGATTGGTGGCTACACCTTC.

This chain connects TRBV27 to TRBJ1-3; TRBD1 matches at 10 bases. After removal of 6 bases from V and 1 base from J, the junction contained 12 bases not matched to a gene. This CDR3 has 18 amino acids. Per germline, CDR1 MNHEY and CDR2 SMNVEV (reference sequence). In DNA, the CDR3 is TGTGCCAGCAGCGACCGACGGACAGGGGGTAAATCTGGAAACACCATATATTTT. This gives the protein CASSDRRTGGKSGNTIYF.

The gene calls are TRBV5-1 and TRBJ1-1; D is undetermined. V lost 4 bases and J 0 bases, leaving 10 bases between the germline ends. The CDR3 has 14 residues. From germline, CDR1 is SGHRS and CDR2 YFSETQ. The CDR3 loop reads CASSAGGMNTEAFF. The CDR3 coding sequence is TGCGCCAGCAGCGCGGGAGGTATGAACACTGAAGCTTTCTTT.

The genes are TRBV19 and TRBJ2-2; 7 bases are a match to TRBD2. There are 15 residues in the CDR3. Germline CDR1 is LNHDA and CDR2 is SQIVND (reference sequence). With 6 bases clipped from V and 4 bases from J, the junction kept 8 bases outside the gene matches. The CDR3 nucleotides read TGTGCCAGTAGCTCTCTAGCGGCGGGCACCGGGGAGCTGTTTTTT. Translating it yields CASSSLAAGTGELFF.